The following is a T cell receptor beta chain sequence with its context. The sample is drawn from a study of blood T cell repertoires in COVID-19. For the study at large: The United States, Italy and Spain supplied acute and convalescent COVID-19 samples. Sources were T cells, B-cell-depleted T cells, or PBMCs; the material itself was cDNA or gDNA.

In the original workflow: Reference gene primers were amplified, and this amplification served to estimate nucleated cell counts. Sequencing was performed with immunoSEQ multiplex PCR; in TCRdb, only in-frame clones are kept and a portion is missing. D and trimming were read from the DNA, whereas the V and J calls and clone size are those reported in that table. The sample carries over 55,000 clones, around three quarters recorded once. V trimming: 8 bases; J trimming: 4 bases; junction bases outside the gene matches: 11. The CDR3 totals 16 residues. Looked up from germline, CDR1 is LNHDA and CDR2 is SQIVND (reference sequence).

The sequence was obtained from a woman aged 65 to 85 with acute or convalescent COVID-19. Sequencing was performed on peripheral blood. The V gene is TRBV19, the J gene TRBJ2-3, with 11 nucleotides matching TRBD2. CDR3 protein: CASSIQLAGVSDTQYF. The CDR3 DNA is TGTGCCAGTTCGATCCAACTAGCGGGAGTGTCAGATACGCAGTATTTT.